This entry features one TCR beta chain sequence. The CDR3 runs to 14 residues. Trimming took 4 bases from V and 5 from J; bases not matched to a gene: 7. The germline V gene has CDR1 SGHKS and CDR2 YYEKEE (reference sequence). This specimen comes from a study of blood T cell repertoires in COVID-19. Some clones are missing from TCRdb's copy, which holds only in-frame ones; the method was immunoSEQ multiplex PCR. The sample shows some 180,000 clones, approximately 89% of them seen only once. The V call is TRBV5-5, the J call TRBJ1-1; 8 bases are a match to TRBD1. The receptor comes from a woman between 55 and 75 years old with acute or convalescent COVID-19. The sequenced material came from peripheral blood. The DNA for the CDR3 is TGTGCCAGCAGCCTTGGACAGGGACTTACTGAAGCTTTCTTT. Protein: CASSLGQGLTEAFF.